A single sample gave rise to the 18 T cell receptor beta chains below, sequenced in a study of blood T cell repertoires in COVID-19. The assay was immunoSEQ multiplex PCR, and TCRdb's table has in-frame clones only and misses some. The sample shows 200,000 to 250,000 clones, approximately 90% of them seen only once. The sample comprised peripheral blood. Receptor source: a man younger than 40 with COVID-19, enrolled during active disease.

CDR3 amino acids: CSVDLSRSSGNTIYF. The CDR3 region has the DNA TGCAGCGTTGATCTCTCCCGGAGCTCTGGAAACACCATATATTTT. The chain employs TRBV29-1 and TRBJ1-3; no definite D call. The CDR3 is made up of 15 amino acids. Trimming took 3 bases from V and 0 from J, leaving 12 bases between them. Germline CDR1 SQVTM, CDR2 ANQGSEA.

This chain joins TRBV18 and TRBJ1-2; no clear D. CDR3 length: 13 residues. Trimming stripped 1 base from V and 8 bases from J, with 11 bases between. Germline CDR1 is KGHSH and CDR2 is LQKENI. The CDR3: CASSPQDLPGYTF. CDR3 sequence (DNA): TGTGCCAGCTCACCACAAGACTTGCCGGGCTACACCTTC.

A single count supports this clone. J is TRBJ2-7 and V is TRBV7-2, with 10 bases lining up with TRBD2. The CDR3 sequence is 16 residues long. The V and J ends lost 4 bases and 4 bases, in that order; junction bases with no gene match: 10. Germline V gene data show CDR1 as SGHTA and CDR2 as FQGNSA. The CDR3, as DNA: TGTGCCAGCAGCTACGTACCTAGCGGGAGTTCTTACGAGCAGTACTTC. This encodes CASSYVPSGSSYEQYF.

The chain is built from TRBV28 and TRBJ2-6, with TRBD2 matching over 9 bases. Trimming at V came to 1 base and at J to 4 bases, leaving 5 bases not matched to a gene. This CDR3 region has 17 residues. The germline V gene encodes CDR1 MDHEN and CDR2 SYDVKM. The CDR3 protein is CASSLYSGSAGANVLTF. CDR3 coding DNA: TGTGCCAGCAGTTTATATAGCGGGAGCGCGGGGGCCAACGTCCTGACTTTC.

This chain uses TRBV29-1 with TRBJ1-4; tentatively, D is TRBD1 (6 bases). Germline-derived CDR1 and CDR2 are SQVTM and ANQGSEA. The CDR3 consists of 16 residues. The V and J ends lost 6 bases and 13 bases respectively, with 30 bases between them. The CDR3 reads CSVELRIGQLWEGLFF. Written as DNA, the CDR3 is TGCAGCGTGGAGCTAAGAATCGGACAGCTATGGGAAGGACTGTTTTTT. Supplemented by reference TRBV29-1 and TRBJ1-4, the full variable domain reads SAVISQKPSRDICQRGTSLTIQCQVDSQVTMMFWYRQQPGQSLTLIATANQGSEATYESGFVIDKFPISRPNLTFSTLTVSNMSPEDSSIYLCSVELRIGQLWEGLFFGSGTQLSVL.

Written as DNA, the CDR3 is TGTGCCAGTAGTAAAAGGGCCGACAGGCTCCACTATGGCTACACCTTC. Encoded protein: CASSKRADRLHYGYTF. The V call is TRBV19, the J call TRBJ1-2; tentative D call: TRBD1 (6 bases). Germline V gene data show CDR1 as LNHDA and CDR2 as SQIVND (reference sequence). The CDR3 loop spans 16 amino acids. With 4 bases removed from V and 3 bases from J, the gap between germline ends came to 18 bases.

The chain has TRBV7-9 and TRBJ1-1, with D perhaps TRBD1 (6 bases). This CDR3 spans 15 amino acids. In germline, CDR1 is SEHNR, CDR2 FQNEAQ (reference sequence). V lost 3 bases to trimming and J lost 5 bases, with 16 bases between them. CDR3 amino acids: CASSFGEGEYTEAFF. The CDR3 bases are TGTGCCAGCAGCTTTGGGGAGGGGGAGTATACTGAAGCTTTCTTT.

This clone was observed a few times. The V and J genes are TRBV7-2 and TRBJ1-5; tentative D call: TRBD1 (5 bases). V was shortened by 1 base and J by 7 bases, with 14 bases between the two germline ends. Germline V gives CDR1 SGHTA, CDR2 FQGNSA. The CDR3 length is 15 residues. The CDR3 nucleotides read TGTGCCAGCAGCTTAGGACCAGGGTCCGGCCAGCCCCAGCATTTT. This encodes CASSLGPGSGQPQHF.

The rearrangement links TRBV2 to TRBJ1-1, with D possibly matching TRBD1 (6 bases). This CDR3 region has 12 residues. Germline-derived CDR1 and CDR2 are SNHLY and FYNNEI. Between the trimmed V and J ends, which lost 8 bases and 1 base, there was a span of 8 bases. CDR3 residues: CASHRENTEAFF. Written as DNA, the CDR3 is TGTGCCAGCCACAGGGAGAACACTGAAGCTTTCTTT.

In this sample, this clone turned up once. The rearrangement uses TRBV7-2 and TRBJ2-2, with D unresolved. V was cut by 0 bases and J by 5 bases, with 4 bases left in between. The germline gives CDR1 SGHTA, CDR2 FQGNSA. This CDR3 comprises 13 residues. The CDR3 reads CASSLARTGELFF. CDR3 DNA sequence: TGTGCCAGCAGCTTAGCTAGAACCGGGGAGCTGTTTTTT.

The rearrangement links TRBV7-3 to TRBJ2-2; D possibly corresponds to TRBD1 (6 bases). The CDR3 runs to 14 residues. Trimming removed 5 bases from V and 6 bases from J, with 13 bases in between. The germline V gene has CDR1 SGHTA and CDR2 FQGTGA. CDR3 region: CASSPRQAPGELFF. CDR3 DNA sequence: TGTGCCAGCAGCCCACGACAGGCCCCCGGGGAGCTGTTTTTT.

The V call is TRBV5-1, the J call TRBJ1-1; 11 bases agree with TRBD1. The CDR3 spans 15 residues. CDR1 and CDR2 from the germline V gene are SGHRS and YFSETQ. V lost 4 bases and J lost 5; bases outside the gene matches: 7. CDR3 sequence reads: CASSGTGTGGTEAFF. CDR3 nucleotides: TGCGCCAGCAGCGGAACCGGGACAGGGGGTACTGAAGCTTTCTTT.

V gene TRBV10-2 combines with J gene TRBJ1-5, with 10 bases matching TRBD1. This CDR3 spans 15 amino acids. The J segment lost 7 bases and the V segment lost 6 bases, leaving 9 bases of the junction unmatched. Germline-derived CDR1 and CDR2 are WSHSY and SAAADI. In nucleotides, the CDR3 is TGCGCCAGCAGCGATCCGGGGACAGGGGAGCAGCCCCAGCATTTT. Its protein product is CASSDPGTGEQPQHF.

V gene TRBV6-2 or TRBV6-3 combines with J gene TRBJ2-1; D unclear. V was shortened by 6 bases and J by 5 bases, with 20 bases between the two germline ends. The germline V gene encodes CDR1 MNHEY and CDR2 SVGEGT. The CDR3 is 16 residues long. DNA for the CDR3: TGTGCCAGCAGCTCCATGGGCGCCCCATTCAACAATGAGCAGTTCTTC. Translation: CASSSMGAPFNNEQFF.

This rearrangement joins TRBV5-6 to TRBJ1-4, with 8 bases aligning to TRBD1. V lost 10 bases and J lost 5; bases outside the gene matches: 13. This CDR3 has 15 residues. The germline V gene encodes CDR1 SGHDT and CDR2 YYEEEE. CDR3 amino acids: CASGMGTGLNEKLFF. The CDR3 DNA is TGTGCCTCAGGGATGGGGACAGGTCTAAATGAAAAACTGTTTTTT.

The CDR3 reads CASSLGAGEQYF. As DNA, the CDR3 is TGTGCCAGCAGTTTAGGGGCCGGCGAGCAGTACTTC. This sequence joins TRBV28 and TRBJ2-7, with D perhaps TRBD1 (5 bases). Germline CDR1 MDHEN, CDR2 SYDVKM. The length of the CDR3 is 12 residues. V gave up 2 bases and J gave up 6 bases, with 8 bases separating them.

V is TRBV2 and J is TRBJ2-1, with TRBD2 matching over 11 bases. The CDR3 has 15 amino acids. Germline V CDR1 and CDR2: SNHLY, FYNNEI. V was pared by 11 bases and J by 4 bases, with 10 bases of the junction left unmatched. CDR3 sequence reads: CASNLLAGGYNEQFF. CDR3 DNA: TGTGCCTCCAACCTGTTAGCGGGGGGGTACAATGAGCAGTTCTTC.

This chain uses TRBV10-2 with TRBJ2-5; 8 nucleotides align to TRBD2. J lost 4 bases, V lost 0 bases, and 7 bases had no gene match. Germline V CDR1 and CDR2: WSHSY, SAAADI. The CDR3 runs 16 residues. CDR3 DNA sequence: TGCGCCAGCAGTGAGTCGAGAGGACTAGCAGGAGAGACCCAGTACTTC. Its translation: CASSESRGLAGETQYF.